Here is one T cell receptor beta chain with its context. This specimen belongs to a study of T cell responses to AZD1222 COVID-19 vaccine. Germline CDR1 reads LNHDA; CDR2 reads SQIVND (reference sequence). V was trimmed by 1 base and J by 6 bases, leaving 16 bases between them. CDR3 length: 16 residues. Generated by immunoSEQ multiplex PCR, the TCRdb table keeps only in-frame clones and is missing some. Here the sample spans 110,000 or so clones, approximately 86% being singletons. Sequences were derived from peripheral blood, sampled 28 days after the second AZD1222 dose. The genes are TRBV19 and TRBJ1-5; D call uncertain. This TCR was sampled from an adult who received the AZD1222 COVID-19 vaccine. The CDR3 here is CASSIVGGSRIQPQHF. In DNA form, the CDR3 reads TGTGCCAGTAGTATAGTAGGAGGGTCGCGGATTCAGCCCCAGCATTTT.